This T cell receptor (beta chain) was found in a study of cytomegalovirus exposure and HLA in healthy donors. Study-wide background: A prior study identified over 100 million unique TCR beta sequences from some 180 million T cells.

On this clone itself: The target antigen is unknown.

The CDR3 runs 14 residues. Germline V gives CDR1 SGHKS, CDR2 YYEKEE (reference sequence). Trimming removed 3 bases from V and 8 bases from J, with 15 bases in between. Study results and limitations: TCR beta chains numbering more than 150 were designated cytomegalovirus-associated. Segments of the TCR beta V type were, in most cases, productive about 87% or about 30% of the time in an earlier analysis. A missense variant in DCLRE1C was later tied to TCR beta V- and J-gene trimming.

Researchers ran the PCR with 60 Vbeta and 13 Jbeta primers. Repertoires were generated with immunoSEQ multiplex PCR, while TCRdb's copy carries only in-frame clones and drops some. This sample has 90,000 to 120,000 clones, with 60% to 80% found just once. The V gene is TRBV5-5, the J gene TRBJ1-5; no clear D gene. Sequencing used PBMCs. The TCR was taken from a man between 60 and 70 years old in good health and CMV-seropositive. CDR3 DNA sequence: TGTGCCAGCAGCTCGGCGGACGGGATGAAGCCCCAGCATTTT. Translated, it gives CASSSADGMKPQHF.